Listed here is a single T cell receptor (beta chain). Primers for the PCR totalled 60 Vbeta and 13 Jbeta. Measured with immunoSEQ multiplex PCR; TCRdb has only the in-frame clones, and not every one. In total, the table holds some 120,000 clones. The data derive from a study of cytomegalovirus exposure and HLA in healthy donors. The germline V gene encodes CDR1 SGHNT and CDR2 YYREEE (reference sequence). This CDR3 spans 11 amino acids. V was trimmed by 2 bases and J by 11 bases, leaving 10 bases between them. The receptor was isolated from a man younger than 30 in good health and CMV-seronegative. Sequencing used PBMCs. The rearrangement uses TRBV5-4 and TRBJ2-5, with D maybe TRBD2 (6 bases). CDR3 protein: CASSFGREQYF. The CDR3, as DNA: TGTGCCAGCAGCTTCGGTCGGGAGCAGTACTTC.